Listed here are 4 T cell receptor beta chains from one sample, sequenced in a study of blood T cell repertoires in COVID-19. Profiling relied on immunoSEQ multiplex PCR, and the TCRdb table lists in-frame clones only, not all of them. Of about 180,000 clones in the sample, 80% to 90% were seen once. Sequencing was done on a sample of peripheral blood. These receptor sequences come from a woman over 75 with COVID-19, enrolled during active disease.

The chain is built from TRBV24-1 and TRBJ2-7; TRBD2 matches at 8 bases. Trimming removed 2 bases from V and 5 bases from J; junction bases left unmatched: 7. The CDR3 covers 15 residues. Germline lookup yields CDR1 KGHDR and CDR2 SFDVKD. CDR3 bases: TGTGCCACCAGTGATTCCAGAGGAGCGGGAGACGAGCAGTACTTC. This translates into CATSDSRGAGDEQYF.

CDR3 nucleotides: TGTGCCAGTAGTATAGAGGGGGGTGGAACTCAGCCCCAGCATTTT. This gives the protein CASSIEGGGTQPQHF. The rearrangement links TRBV19 to TRBJ1-5; tentative D call: TRBD1 (5 bases). This CDR3 is 15 amino acids long. Trimming stripped 0 bases from V and 6 bases from J, with 12 bases between. Germline CDR1 is LNHDA and CDR2 is SQIVND (reference sequence).

The chain joins TRBV2 to TRBJ2-5, with D unresolved. This CDR3 comprises 14 residues. The V gene's germline CDR1 is SNHLY and CDR2 FYNNEI. V shed 3 bases and J shed 3 bases, with 11 bases lying between them. The CDR3 nucleotides read TGTGCCAGCAGTGAGGGCCCTAACAAAGAGACCCAGTACTTC. It translates to CASSEGPNKETQYF.

V gene TRBV27 combines with J gene TRBJ2-7, with 9 bases lining up with TRBD1. CDR3 length: 15 amino acids. V lost 1 base, J lost 4 bases, and 5 bases stayed unmatched. CDR1 and CDR2 (germline): MNHEY, SMNVEV (reference sequence). The CDR3, as DNA: TGTGCCAGCAGTTTATTCACACAGGGGGCATACGAGCAGTACTTC. Protein product: CASSLFTQGAYEQYF.